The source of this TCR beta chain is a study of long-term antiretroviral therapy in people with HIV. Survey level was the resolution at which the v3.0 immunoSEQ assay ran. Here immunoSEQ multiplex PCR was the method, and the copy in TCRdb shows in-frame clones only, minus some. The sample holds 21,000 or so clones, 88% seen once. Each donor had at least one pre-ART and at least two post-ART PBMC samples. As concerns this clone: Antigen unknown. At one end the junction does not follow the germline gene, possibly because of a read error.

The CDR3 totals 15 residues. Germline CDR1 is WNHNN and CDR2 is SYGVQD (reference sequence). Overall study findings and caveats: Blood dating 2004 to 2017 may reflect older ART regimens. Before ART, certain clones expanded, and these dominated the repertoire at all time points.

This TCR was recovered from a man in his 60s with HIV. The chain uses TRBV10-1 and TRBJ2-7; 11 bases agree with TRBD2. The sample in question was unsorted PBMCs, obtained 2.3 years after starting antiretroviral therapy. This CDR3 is CASSETSGSSHEQYF. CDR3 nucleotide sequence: TGCGCCAGCAGTGAGACTAGCGGGAGCTCCCACGAGCAGTACTTC.